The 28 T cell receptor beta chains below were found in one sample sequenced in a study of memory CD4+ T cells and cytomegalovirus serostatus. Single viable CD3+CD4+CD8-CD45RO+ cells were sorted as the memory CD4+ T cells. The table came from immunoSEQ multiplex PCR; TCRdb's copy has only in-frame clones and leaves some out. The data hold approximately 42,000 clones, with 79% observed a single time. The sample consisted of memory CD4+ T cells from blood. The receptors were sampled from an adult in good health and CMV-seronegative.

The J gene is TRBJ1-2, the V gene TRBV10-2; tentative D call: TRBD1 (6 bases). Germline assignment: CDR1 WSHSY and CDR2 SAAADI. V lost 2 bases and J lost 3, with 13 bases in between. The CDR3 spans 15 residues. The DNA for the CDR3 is TGCGCCAGCAGTGAGGTTACAGGGCTCGACTATGGCTACACCTTC. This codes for CASSEVTGLDYGYTF.

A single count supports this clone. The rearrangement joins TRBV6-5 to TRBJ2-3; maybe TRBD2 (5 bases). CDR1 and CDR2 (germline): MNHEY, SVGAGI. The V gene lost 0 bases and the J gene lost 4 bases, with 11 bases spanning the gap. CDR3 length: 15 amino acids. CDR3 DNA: TGTGCCAGCAGTTACTCCGGGCCCGGGGCAGATACGCAGTATTTT. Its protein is CASSYSGPGADTQYF.

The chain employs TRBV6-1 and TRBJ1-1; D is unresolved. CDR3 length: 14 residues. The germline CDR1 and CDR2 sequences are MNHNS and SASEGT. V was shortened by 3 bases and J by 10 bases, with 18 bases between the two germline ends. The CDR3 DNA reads TGTGCCAGCAGTGAGGATGGGTACATTCTTCGAGCTTTCTTT. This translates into CASSEDGYILRAFF.

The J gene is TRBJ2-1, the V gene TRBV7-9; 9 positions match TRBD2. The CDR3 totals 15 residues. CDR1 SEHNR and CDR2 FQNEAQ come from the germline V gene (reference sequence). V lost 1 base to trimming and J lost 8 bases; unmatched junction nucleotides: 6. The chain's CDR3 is CASSLGGGRGDEQFF. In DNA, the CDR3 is TGTGCCAGCAGCTTAGGTGGCGGGAGGGGGGATGAGCAGTTCTTC.

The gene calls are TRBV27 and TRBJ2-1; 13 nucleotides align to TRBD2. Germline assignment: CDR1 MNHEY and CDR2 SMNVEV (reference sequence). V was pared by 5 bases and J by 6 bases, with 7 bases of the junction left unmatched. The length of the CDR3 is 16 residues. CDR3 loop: CASSRGTSGVINEQFF. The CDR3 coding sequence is TGTGCCAGCAGTAGAGGGACTAGCGGGGTGATCAATGAGCAGTTCTTC.

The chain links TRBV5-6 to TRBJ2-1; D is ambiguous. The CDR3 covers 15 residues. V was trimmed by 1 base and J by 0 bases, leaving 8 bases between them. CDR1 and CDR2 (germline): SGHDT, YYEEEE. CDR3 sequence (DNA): TGTGCCAGCAGCTTGTCAGCGACCTCCTACAATGAGCAGTTCTTC. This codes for CASSLSATSYNEQFF.

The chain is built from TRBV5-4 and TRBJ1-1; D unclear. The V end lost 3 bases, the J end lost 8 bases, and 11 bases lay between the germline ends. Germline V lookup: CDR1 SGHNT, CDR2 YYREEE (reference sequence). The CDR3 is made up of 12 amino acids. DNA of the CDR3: TGTGCCAGCAGCTCCCGGTACTCGGAAGCTTTCTTT. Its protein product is CASSSRYSEAFF.

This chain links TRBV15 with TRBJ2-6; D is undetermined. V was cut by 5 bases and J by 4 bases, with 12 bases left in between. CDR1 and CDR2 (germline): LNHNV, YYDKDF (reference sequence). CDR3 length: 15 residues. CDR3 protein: CATSGRISGANVLTF. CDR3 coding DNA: TGTGCCACCAGCGGCCGGATATCCGGGGCCAACGTCCTGACTTTC.

The CDR3 sequence is CASSLGDRQSYEQYF. The CDR3 nucleotides read TGTGCCAGCAGCTTAGGGGACAGACAATCCTACGAGCAGTACTTC. V and J are TRBV11-3 and TRBJ2-7; 7 bases are shared with TRBD1. Germline CDR1 SGHNT, CDR2 YENEEA. The CDR3 totals 15 residues. V trimming: 1 base; J trimming: 1 base; junction bases outside the gene matches: 4.

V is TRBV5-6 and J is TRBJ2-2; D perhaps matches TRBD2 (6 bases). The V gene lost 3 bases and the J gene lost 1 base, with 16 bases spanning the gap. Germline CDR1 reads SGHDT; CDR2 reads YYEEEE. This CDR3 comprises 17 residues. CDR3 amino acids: CASSWAGSGLNTGELFF. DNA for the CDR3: TGTGCCAGCAGCTGGGCAGGTTCGGGACTGAACACCGGGGAGCTGTTTTTT.

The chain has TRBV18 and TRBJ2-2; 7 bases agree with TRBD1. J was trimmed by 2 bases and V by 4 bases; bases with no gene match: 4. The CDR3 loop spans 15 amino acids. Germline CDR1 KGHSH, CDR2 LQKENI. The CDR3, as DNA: TGTGCCAGCTCACTAGGGACAGTAAACACCGGGGAGCTGTTTTTT. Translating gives CASSLGTVNTGELFF.

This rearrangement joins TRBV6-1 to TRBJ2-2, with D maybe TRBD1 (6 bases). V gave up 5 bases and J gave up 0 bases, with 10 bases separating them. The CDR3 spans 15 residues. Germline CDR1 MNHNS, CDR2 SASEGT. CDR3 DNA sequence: TGTGCCAGCAGTCCCGGACAGACGAACACCGGGGAGCTGTTTTTT. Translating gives CASSPGQTNTGELFF.

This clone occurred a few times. The CDR3 DNA reads TGTGCCAGCAGTTACTTAAACAGGGGTATAGCTTTCTTT. This encodes CASSYLNRGIAFF. The chain links TRBV6-5 to TRBJ1-1; 7 bases line up with TRBD1. The CDR3 is made up of 13 amino acids. V lost 1 base, J lost 10 bases, and 6 bases stayed unmatched. The V gene's germline CDR1 is MNHEY and CDR2 SVGAGI.

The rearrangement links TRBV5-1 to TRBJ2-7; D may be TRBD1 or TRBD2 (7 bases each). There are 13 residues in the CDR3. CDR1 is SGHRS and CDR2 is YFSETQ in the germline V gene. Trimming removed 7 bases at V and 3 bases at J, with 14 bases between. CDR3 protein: CASGRDSDYEQYF. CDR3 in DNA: TGCGCCAGCGGGAGGGACAGCGACTACGAGCAGTACTTC.

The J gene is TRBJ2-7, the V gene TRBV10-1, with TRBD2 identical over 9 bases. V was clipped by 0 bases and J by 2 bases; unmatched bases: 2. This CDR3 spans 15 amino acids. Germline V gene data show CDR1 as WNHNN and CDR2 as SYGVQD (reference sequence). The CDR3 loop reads CASSESTSGPYEQYF. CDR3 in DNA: TGCGCCAGCAGTGAGTCGACTAGCGGACCCTACGAGCAGTACTTC.

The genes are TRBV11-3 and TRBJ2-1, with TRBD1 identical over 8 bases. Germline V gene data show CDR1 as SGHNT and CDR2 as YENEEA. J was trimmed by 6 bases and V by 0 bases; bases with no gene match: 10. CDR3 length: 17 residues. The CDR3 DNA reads TGTGCCAGCAGCTTAGAAGACGGGGCAGGGGGCCTCAATGAGCAGTTCTTC. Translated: CASSLEDGAGGLNEQFF.

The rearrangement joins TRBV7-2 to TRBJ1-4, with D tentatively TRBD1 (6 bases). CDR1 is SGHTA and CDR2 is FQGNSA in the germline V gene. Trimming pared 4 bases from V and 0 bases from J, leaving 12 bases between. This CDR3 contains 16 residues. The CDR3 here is CASSSQGAATNEKLFF. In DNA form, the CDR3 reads TGTGCCAGCAGCTCACAGGGAGCCGCAACTAATGAAAAACTGTTTTTT. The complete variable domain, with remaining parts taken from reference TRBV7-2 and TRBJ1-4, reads GAGVSQSPSNKVTEKGKDVELRCDPISGHTALYWYRQSLGQGLEFLIYFQGNSAPDKSGLPSDRFSAERTGGSVSTLTIQRTQQEDSAVYLCASSSQGAATNEKLFFGSGTQLSVL.

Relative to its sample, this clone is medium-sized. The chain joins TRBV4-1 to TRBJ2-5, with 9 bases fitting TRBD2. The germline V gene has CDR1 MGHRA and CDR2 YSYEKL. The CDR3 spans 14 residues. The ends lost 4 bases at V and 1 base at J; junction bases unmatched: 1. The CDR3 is CASSPGLAQETQYF. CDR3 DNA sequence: TGCGCCAGCAGCCCGGGACTAGCCCAAGAGACCCAGTACTTC.

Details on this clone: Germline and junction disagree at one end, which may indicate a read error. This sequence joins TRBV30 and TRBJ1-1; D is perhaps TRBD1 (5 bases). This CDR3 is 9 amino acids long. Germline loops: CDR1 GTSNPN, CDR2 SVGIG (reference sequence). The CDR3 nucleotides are TGTGCCTGCCAGACGGGGGGTAGTTTT. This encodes CACQTGGSF.

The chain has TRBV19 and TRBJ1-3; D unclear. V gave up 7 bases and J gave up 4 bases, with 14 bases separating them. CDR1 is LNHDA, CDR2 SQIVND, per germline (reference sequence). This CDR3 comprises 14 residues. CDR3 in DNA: TGTGCCAGTACCCACAACTCGATCGGAAACACCATATATTTT. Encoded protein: CASTHNSIGNTIYF. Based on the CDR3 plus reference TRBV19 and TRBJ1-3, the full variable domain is DGGITQSPKYLFRKEGQNVTLSCEQNLNHDAMYWYRQDPGQGLRLIYYSQIVNDFQKGDIAEGYSVSREKKESFPLTVTSAQKNPTAFYLCASTHNSIGNTIYFGEGSWLTVV.

The CDR3 coding sequence is TGTGCCAGCAGCTTGGGGAGACCTTTCTCTGGAAACACCATATATTTT. Translating gives CASSLGRPFSGNTIYF. V and J are TRBV7-6 and TRBJ1-3; no clear D. The CDR3 length is 16 residues. Germline loops: CDR1 SGHVS, CDR2 FNYEAQ. Trimming stripped 3 bases from V and 0 bases from J, with 12 bases between.

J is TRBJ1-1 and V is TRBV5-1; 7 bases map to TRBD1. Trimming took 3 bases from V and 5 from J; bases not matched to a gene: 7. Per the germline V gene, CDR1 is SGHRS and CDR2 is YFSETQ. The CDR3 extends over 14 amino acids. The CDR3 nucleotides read TGCGCCAGCAGCTGGGGCCAGGGGGGGACTGAAGCTTTCTTT. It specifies CASSWGQGGTEAFF.

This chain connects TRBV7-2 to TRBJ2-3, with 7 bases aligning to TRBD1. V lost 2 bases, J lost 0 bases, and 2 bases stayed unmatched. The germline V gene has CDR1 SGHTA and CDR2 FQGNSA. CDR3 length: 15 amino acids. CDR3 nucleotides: TGTGCCAGCAGCTTAAGGGGACAGAGCACAGATACGCAGTATTTT. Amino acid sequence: CASSLRGQSTDTQYF. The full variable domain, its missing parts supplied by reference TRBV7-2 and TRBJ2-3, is GAGVSQSPSNKVTEKGKDVELRCDPISGHTALYWYRQSLGQGLEFLIYFQGNSAPDKSGLPSDRFSAERTGGSVSTLTIQRTQQEDSAVYLCASSLRGQSTDTQYFGPGTRLTVL.

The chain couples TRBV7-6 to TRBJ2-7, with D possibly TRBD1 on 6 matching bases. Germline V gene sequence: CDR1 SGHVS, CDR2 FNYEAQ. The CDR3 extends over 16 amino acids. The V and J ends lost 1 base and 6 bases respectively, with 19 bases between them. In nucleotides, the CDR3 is TGTGCCAGCAGCTTAGACTCGGGTCAGGGGCTTAGCGAGCAGTACTTC. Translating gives CASSLDSGQGLSEQYF.

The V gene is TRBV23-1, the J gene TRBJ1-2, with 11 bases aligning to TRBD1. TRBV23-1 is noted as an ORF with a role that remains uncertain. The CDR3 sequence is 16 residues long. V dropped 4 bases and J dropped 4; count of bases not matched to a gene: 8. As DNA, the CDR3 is TGCGCCAGCAGTCCCCCGGACAGGGGGCTTGTCTATGGCTACACCTTC. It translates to CASSPPDRGLVYGYTF.

This CDR3 reads CASSENNEQFF. In DNA form, the CDR3 reads TGTGCCAGCAGCGAAAACAATGAGCAGTTCTTC. The J gene is TRBJ2-1, the V gene TRBV9; D not certain. The CDR3 extends over 11 amino acids. V was pared by 3 bases and J by 5 bases, with 3 bases between. Germline loops: CDR1 SGDLS, CDR2 YYNGEE.

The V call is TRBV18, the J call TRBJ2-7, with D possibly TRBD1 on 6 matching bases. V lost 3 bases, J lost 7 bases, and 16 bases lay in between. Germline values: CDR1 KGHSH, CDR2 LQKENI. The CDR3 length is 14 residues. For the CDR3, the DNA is TGTGCCAGCTCACCGGATCGGGGTCAGGGGGAGCAGTACTTC. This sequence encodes CASSPDRGQGEQYF. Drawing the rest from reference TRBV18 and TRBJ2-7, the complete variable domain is NAGVMQNPRHLVRRRGQEARLRCSPMKGHSHVYWYRQLPEEGLKFMVYLQKENIIDESGMPKERFSAEFPKEGPSILRIQQVVRGDSAAYFCASSPDRGQGEQYFGPGTRLTVT.

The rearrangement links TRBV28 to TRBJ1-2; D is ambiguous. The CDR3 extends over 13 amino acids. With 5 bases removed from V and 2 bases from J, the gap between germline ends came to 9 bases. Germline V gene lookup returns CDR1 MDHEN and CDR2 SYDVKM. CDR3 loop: CASSPDINYGYTF. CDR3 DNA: TGTGCCAGCAGTCCCGACATAAACTATGGCTACACCTTC.